The 30 T cell receptor beta chains below come from one sample, sequenced in a study of Ad26.COV2.S vaccination and SARS-CoV-2 variants. Sample treatment: 19 received Ad26.COV2.S at low or high dose, single or two shots; roughly five received placebo; per-sample allocation not given. Sampling was performed 63 days after the first vaccine or placebo injection. Sequencing was performed with immunoSEQ multiplex PCR; in TCRdb, only in-frame clones are kept and a portion is missing. Of hundreds of thousands of clones in the sample, 89% were seen once. The source material was peripheral blood, sampled in a trial of Ad26.COV2.S vaccine versus placebo. The receptors were sampled from a person aged 18-60 years who received the Ad26.COV2.S COVID-19 vaccine or a placebo.

This chain joins TRBV6-1 and TRBJ1-2; 9 bases are shared with TRBD1. The CDR3 covers 14 residues. Losses at the gene ends were 5 bases for V and 4 bases for J; bases not matched to a gene: 5. CDR1 and CDR2 (germline): MNHNS, SASEGT. The CDR3 nucleotides are TGTGCCAGCAGTAAACAGGGGGCGGGCTATGGCTACACCTTC. Protein sequence: CASSKQGAGYGYTF.

The J gene is TRBJ2-5, the V gene TRBV9; D may be TRBD2 (6 bases). Trimming left V 7 bases short and J 1 base short, with 11 bases between. Germline V lookup: CDR1 SGDLS, CDR2 YYNGEE. The CDR3 spans 13 residues. CDR3 nucleotide sequence: TGTGCCAGCTCGGCGGGGATCCAAGAGACCCAGTACTTC. This sequence encodes CASSAGIQETQYF.

This clone appeared a single time. The chain is built from TRBV24-1 and TRBJ2-2; D is ambiguous. The CDR3 is 13 amino acids. CDR1 is KGHDR, CDR2 SFDVKD, per germline. Trimming left V 2 bases short and J 6 bases short, with 6 bases between. DNA for the CDR3: TGTGCCACCAGTGATTCCTGGTCCGGGGAGCTGTTTTTT. This codes for CATSDSWSGELFF.

This chain links TRBV18 with TRBJ1-5; the D gene is possibly TRBD1 (5 bases). Per the germline V gene, CDR1 is KGHSH and CDR2 is LQKENI. The CDR3 extends over 15 amino acids. V lost 3 bases, J lost 0 bases, and 9 bases lay in between. CDR3 in DNA: TGTGCCAGCTCACCCCAGGGTAATAGCAATCAGCCCCAGCATTTT. This translates into CASSPQGNSNQPQHF.

This clone was seen only once. V and J are TRBV7-2 and TRBJ2-1; the match to TRBD1 covers 11 bases. This CDR3 has 14 amino acids. Germline V gene data show CDR1 as SGHTA and CDR2 as FQGNSA. The V and J ends lost 9 bases and 7 bases, in that order; junction bases with no gene match: 8. The CDR3 protein is CASDRDRGRNEQFF. The CDR3 DNA is TGTGCCAGTGACCGGGACAGGGGGAGGAATGAGCAGTTCTTC.

This chain uses TRBV15 with TRBJ2-4; D may be TRBD1 (5 bases). The germline V gene encodes CDR1 LNHNV and CDR2 YYDKDF (reference sequence). The CDR3 runs to 18 residues. Trimming removed 0 bases at V and 0 bases at J, with 15 bases between. The CDR3 DNA reads as TGTGCCACCAGCAGAGAAGGAATGGGGCCTGGAGCCAAAAACATTCAGTACTTC. It translates to CATSREGMGPGAKNIQYF.

V is TRBV7-8 and J is TRBJ2-5; TRBD2 is a possible D gene (5 bases). Trimming took 1 base from V and 7 from J, leaving 13 bases between them. The CDR3 has 14 residues. Germline V gene lookup returns CDR1 SGHVS and CDR2 FQNEAQ. The CDR3 nucleotides read TGTGCCAGCAGCTTAGGTGGTGTAGAGGGGACCCAGTACTTC. As protein: CASSLGGVEGTQYF. Full variable domain (rest looked up from reference TRBV7-8 and TRBJ2-5): GAGVSQSPRYKVAKRGQDVALRCDPISGHVSLFWYQQALGQGPEFLTYFQNEAQLDKSGLPSDRFFAERPEGSVSTLKIQRTQQEDSAVYLCASSLGGVEGTQYFGPGTRLLVL.

The V and J genes are TRBV19 and TRBJ2-1; 8 positions agree with TRBD2. CDR3 length: 13 residues. The trim removed 5 bases at V and 8 bases at J, leaving 5 bases unmatched. In germline, CDR1 is LNHDA, CDR2 SQIVND (reference sequence). CDR3 residues: CASSPGLDDEQFF. CDR3 in DNA: TGTGCCAGTAGTCCGGGACTAGATGATGAGCAGTTCTTC.

The chain employs TRBV6-2 or TRBV6-3 and TRBJ1-6; 9 nucleotides match TRBD1. The CDR3 sequence is 18 residues long. CDR1 MNHEY and CDR2 SVGEGT come from the germline V gene. Germline trimming cut 2 bases from V and 0 bases from J; bases unmatched to any gene: 5. CDR3: CASSYRTGVDSYNSPLHF. The CDR3, as DNA: TGTGCCAGCAGTTACCGGACAGGGGTGGACTCCTATAATTCACCCCTCCACTTT.

This chain connects TRBV3-1 (or the pseudogene TRBV3-2) to TRBJ1-2; no reliable D call. Germline V CDR1 and CDR2: LGHDT, YNNKEL (reference sequence). The ends were cut back, 0 bases at V and 4 bases at J, with 12 bases in the middle. The CDR3 covers 15 residues. The chain's CDR3 is CASSQEKSVPYGYTF. In DNA, the CDR3 is TGTGCCAGCAGCCAAGAAAAGTCCGTGCCCTATGGCTACACCTTC.

This chain links TRBV20-1 with TRBJ1-5; D is uncertain. Germline assignment: CDR1 DFQATT and CDR2 SNEGSKA (reference sequence). The CDR3 loop spans 14 amino acids. V was pared by 3 bases and J by 0 bases, with 9 bases between. CDR3 nucleotides: TGCAGTGCTAGTTGGGCTTATAGCAATCAGCCCCAGCATTTT. Protein sequence: CSASWAYSNQPQHF.

Points on this clone: One end of the junction is discordant with germline, which a read error may explain. J is TRBJ2-7 and V is TRBV7-7; D might be TRBD2 (6 bases). CDR1 and CDR2 from the germline V gene are SSHAT and FNYEAQ (reference sequence). This CDR3 region has 20 residues. The CDR3 region is CASSFDRRTIRLELTYEQYF. CDR3 nucleotide sequence: TGTGCTAGCAGCTTTGACCGTCGGACAATCCGACTAGAATTAACCTACGAGCAGTACTTC.

V gene TRBV7-2 combines with J gene TRBJ2-1; 12 bases match TRBD2. Germline V lookup: CDR1 SGHTA, CDR2 FQGNSA. Unmatched junction bases numbered 9, after V lost 4 bases and J lost 8 bases. The CDR3 length is 16 residues. The CDR3 sequence is CASSSRLAGAPHEQFF. Here the CDR3 DNA reads TGTGCCAGCAGCTCTAGACTAGCGGGGGCCCCGCATGAGCAGTTCTTC. The variable domain in full, completed from reference TRBV7-2 and TRBJ2-1, reads GAGVSQSPSNKVTEKGKDVELRCDPISGHTALYWYRQSLGQGLEFLIYFQGNSAPDKSGLPSDRFSAERTGGSVSTLTIQRTQQEDSAVYLCASSSRLAGAPHEQFFGPGTRLTVL.

The genes are TRBV18 and TRBJ1-1; D is undetermined. Germline V CDR1 and CDR2: KGHSH, LQKENI. The CDR3 sequence is 13 residues long. V lost 3 bases, J lost 5 bases, and 10 bases lay in between. In DNA form, the CDR3 reads TGTGCCAGCTCACCTTCGGGTCGGACTGAAGCTTTCTTT. Protein: CASSPSGRTEAFF.

This clone was detected only once. J is TRBJ2-1 and V is TRBV5-6; 8 positions match TRBD1. The V segment lost 4 bases and the J segment 8 bases; nucleotides outside the gene matches: 11. Germline loops: CDR1 SGHDT, CDR2 YYEEEE. The CDR3 totals 15 residues. CDR3 in DNA: TGTGCCAGCAGCGGATACGACAGGGGCAGCGATGAGCAGTTCTTC. This encodes CASSGYDRGSDEQFF.

This rearrangement joins TRBV5-4 to TRBJ2-1, with 7 nucleotides matching TRBD1. The V segment lost 0 bases and the J segment 5 bases; nucleotides outside the gene matches: 8. The CDR3 has 16 amino acids. CDR1 SGHNT and CDR2 YYREEE come from the germline V gene (reference sequence). CDR3 nucleotides: TGTGCCAGCAGCTTGGAAGGGGGCAGCCGACACAATGAGCAGTTCTTC. Translating it yields CASSLEGGSRHNEQFF. Using reference TRBV5-4 and TRBJ2-1 for the parts outside the CDR3, the full variable domain is ETGVTQSPTHLIKTRGQQVTLRCSSQSGHNTVSWYQQALGQGPQFIFQYYREEENGRGNFPPRFSGLQFPNYSSELNVNALELDDSALYLCASSLEGGSRHNEQFFGPGTRLTVL.

The chain joins TRBV6-5 to TRBJ1-1; D gene uncertain. The V end lost 7 bases, the J end lost 6 bases, and 15 bases lay between the germline ends. Germline CDR1 MNHEY, CDR2 SVGAGI. There are 13 residues in the CDR3. This CDR3 is CASKTAGRPEAFF. The CDR3 DNA reads TGTGCCAGCAAAACGGCGGGAAGGCCTGAAGCTTTCTTT.

V is TRBV14 and J is TRBJ2-7; D is possibly TRBD1 or TRBD2 (6 bases each). V gave up 8 bases and J gave up 5 bases, with 16 bases separating them. The CDR3 length is 13 residues. Germline V CDR1 and CDR2: SGHDN, FVKESK. The chain's CDR3 is CASSVLGGHEQYF. For the CDR3, the DNA is TGTGCCAGCTCGGTCCTAGGGGGGCACGAGCAGTACTTC.

This chain links TRBV28 with TRBJ1-1; perhaps TRBD1 as D (6 bases). CDR1 and CDR2 (germline): MDHEN, SYDVKM. The CDR3 is 13 amino acids. The CDR3 region has the DNA TGTGGAGCCCAGGGGACGATGAACACTGAAGCTTTCTTT. This gives the protein CGAQGTMNTEAFF.

Regarding this clone: Other DNA variants within this sample encode the same CDR3. The chain uses TRBV3-1 (or the pseudogene TRBV3-2) and TRBJ1-5, with 7 bases matching TRBD1. V lost 0 bases and J lost 4; bases outside the gene matches: 3. CDR1 is LGHDT, CDR2 YNNKEL, per germline (reference sequence). This CDR3 comprises 15 residues. CDR3 loop: CASSQEPGGNQPQHF. The CDR3 region has the DNA TGTGCCAGCAGCCAAGAACCAGGGGGAAATCAGCCCCAGCATTTT.

The chain links TRBV5-4 to TRBJ2-7, with 9 bases that match TRBD2. Germline V CDR1 and CDR2: SGHNT, YYREEE (reference sequence). V dropped 3 bases and J dropped 2; count of bases not matched to a gene: 9. CDR3 length equals 16 residues. The CDR3 is CASSSVFAGGAYEQYF. The DNA of the CDR3 is TGTGCCAGCAGCTCGGTTTTTGCGGGAGGGGCCTACGAGCAGTACTTC.

The chain uses TRBV7-9 and TRBJ1-3, with a possible D match to TRBD1 (5 bases). This CDR3 contains 15 residues. Germline assignment: CDR1 SEHNR and CDR2 FQNEAQ (reference sequence). V lost 1 base and J 1 base, leaving 8 bases between the germline ends. CDR3 residues: CASSLDGGSGNTIYF. As DNA, the CDR3 is TGTGCCAGCAGCTTAGACGGGGGGTCTGGAAACACCATATATTTT.

The chain joins TRBV19 to TRBJ1-6; possible D gene TRBD1, 5 bases. The V gene lost 4 bases and the J gene lost 3 bases, with 10 bases spanning the gap. CDR1 is LNHDA and CDR2 is SQIVND in the germline V gene (reference sequence). CDR3 size: 15 residues. In DNA form, the CDR3 reads TGTGCCAGTAGTACCCGGGACGGCTATAATTCACCCCTCCACTTT. It translates to CASSTRDGYNSPLHF.

The CDR3 DNA reads TGTGCCATCAGTCCCGTGAGCGGGAGTAGGGAAGAGCAGTACTTC. It is translated as CAISPVSGSREEQYF. V gene TRBV10-3 combines with J gene TRBJ2-7; 8 nucleotides line up with TRBD2. There are 15 residues in the CDR3. V trimming: 5 bases; J trimming: 7 bases; junction bases outside the gene matches: 13. From germline, CDR1 is ENHRY and CDR2 SYGVKD.

The chain combines TRBV10-3 with TRBJ1-1; tentative D call: TRBD1 (6 bases). Germline V gene sequence: CDR1 ENHRY, CDR2 SYGVKD. The CDR3 length is 15 residues. The germline V and J ends were trimmed by 6 bases and 1 base, with 15 bases remaining between them. The CDR3 bases are TGTGCCATCAGGAGGGGGTTGGGGGAGAACACTGAAGCTTTCTTT. Translation gives CAIRRGLGENTEAFF.

The chain carries TRBV6-5 and TRBJ2-2; D not certain. Germline V lookup: CDR1 MNHEY, CDR2 SVGAGI. The V gene lost 7 bases and the J gene lost 8 bases, with 8 bases spanning the gap. This CDR3 comprises 11 residues. The CDR3 reads CASTQGGELFF. CDR3 in DNA: TGTGCCAGCACCCAAGGGGGGGAGCTGTTTTTT.

The rearrangement uses TRBV27 and TRBJ2-1; 9 bases map to TRBD2. V lost 4 bases to trimming and J lost 7 bases; unmatched junction nucleotides: 11. CDR1 is MNHEY, CDR2 SMNVEV, per germline (reference sequence). The CDR3 contains 16 residues. CDR3: CASSSPSGRRRNEQFF. CDR3 DNA: TGTGCCAGCAGTTCGCCAAGCGGGAGGAGAAGGAATGAGCAGTTCTTC.

The chain has TRBV6-5 and TRBJ1-5; TRBD1 matches 8 bases. Trimming took 2 bases from V and 3 from J; bases not matched to a gene: 3. Germline CDR1 MNHEY, CDR2 SVGAGI. The CDR3 covers 15 residues. The CDR3 nucleotides are TGTGCCAGCAGTTACGACAGGGGCCCCAATCAGCCCCAGCATTTT. Translation gives CASSYDRGPNQPQHF.

This chain connects TRBV2 to TRBJ2-2; 7 bases are a match to TRBD1. The CDR3 runs to 14 residues. The germline gives CDR1 SNHLY, CDR2 FYNNEI. J lost 8 bases, V lost 5 bases, and 8 bases had no gene match. The CDR3: CASSLRTGRGELFF. For the CDR3, the DNA is TGTGCCAGCAGTCTACGGACAGGACGAGGGGAGCTGTTTTTT.

The chain recombines TRBV7-9 with TRBJ2-1, with D tentatively TRBD1 or TRBD2 (5 bases each). The CDR3 is 16 residues long. The ends were cut back, 5 bases at V and 5 bases at J, with 19 bases in the middle. Germline assignment: CDR1 SEHNR and CDR2 FQNEAQ (reference sequence). The CDR3 region is CASSLTGAMGDNEQFF. The CDR3 nucleotides read TGTGCCAGCAGCCTTACCGGGGCCATGGGCGACAATGAGCAGTTCTTC.